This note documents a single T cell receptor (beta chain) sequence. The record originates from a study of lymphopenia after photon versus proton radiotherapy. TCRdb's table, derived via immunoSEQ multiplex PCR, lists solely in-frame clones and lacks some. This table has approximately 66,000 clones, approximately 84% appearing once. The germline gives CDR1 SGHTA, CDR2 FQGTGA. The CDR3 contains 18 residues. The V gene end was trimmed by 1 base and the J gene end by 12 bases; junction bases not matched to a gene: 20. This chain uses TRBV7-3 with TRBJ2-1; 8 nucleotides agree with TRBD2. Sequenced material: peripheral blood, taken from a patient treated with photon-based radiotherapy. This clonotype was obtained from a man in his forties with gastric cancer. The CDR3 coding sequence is TGTGCCAGCAGCTTAATAGCCGAAGGCGGGGGGCCCCTGGAGGGGCAGTTCTTC. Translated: CASSLIAEGGGPLEGQFF.